The source of this T cell receptor beta chain is a study of blood T cell repertoires in COVID-19. Study at large: COVID-19 samples collected from the United States, Italy and Spain covered acute and convalescent phases. T cells, B-cell-depleted T cells, or PBMCs provided the cDNA or gDNA that served as material.

Source study methods: Reference gene primer amplification yielded estimated nucleated cell counts. Clones were sequenced by immunoSEQ multiplex PCR, and TCRdb holds only the in-frame ones, with some missing. The DNA was the basis for D and trimming; V, J and clone size are from that table. The table shows 200,000 to 250,000 clones, with more than 70% occurring only once. Germline V CDR1 and CDR2: KGHDR, SFDVKD. The junction had 9 bases not matched to a gene; V was cut back by 3 bases and J by 8 bases. The CDR3 covers 17 residues. This TCR was recovered from an elderly man with acute or convalescent COVID-19. The source material was peripheral blood. This chain uses TRBV24-1 with TRBJ2-2, with TRBD2 identical over 12 bases. Written as DNA, the CDR3 is TGTGCCACCAGTGATCGCCGACTAGCGGGAGAACCGGGGGAGCTGTTTTTT. Amino acids: CATSDRRLAGEPGELFF.